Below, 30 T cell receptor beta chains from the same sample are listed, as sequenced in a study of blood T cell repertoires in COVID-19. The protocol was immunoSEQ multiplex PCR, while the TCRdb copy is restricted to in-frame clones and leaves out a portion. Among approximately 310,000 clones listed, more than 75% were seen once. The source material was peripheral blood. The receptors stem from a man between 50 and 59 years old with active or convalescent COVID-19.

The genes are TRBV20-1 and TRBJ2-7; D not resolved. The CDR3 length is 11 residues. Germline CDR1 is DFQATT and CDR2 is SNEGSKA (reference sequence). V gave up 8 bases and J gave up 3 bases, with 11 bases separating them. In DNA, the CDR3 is TGCAGTAATATCTTAGTCTACGAGCAGTACTTC. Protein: CSNILVYEQYF.

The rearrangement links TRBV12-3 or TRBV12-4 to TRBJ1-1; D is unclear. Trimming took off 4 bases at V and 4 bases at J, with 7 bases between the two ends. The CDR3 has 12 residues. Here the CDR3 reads CASSYQVTEAFF. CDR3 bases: TGTGCCAGCAGTTATCAGGTCACTGAAGCTTTCTTT.

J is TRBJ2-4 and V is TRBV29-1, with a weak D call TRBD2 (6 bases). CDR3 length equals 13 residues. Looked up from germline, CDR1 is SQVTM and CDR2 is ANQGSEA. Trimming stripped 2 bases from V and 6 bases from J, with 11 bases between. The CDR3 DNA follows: TGCAGCGTTGAATCCGGGAGCGGAAACATTCAGTACTTC. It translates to CSVESGSGNIQYF.

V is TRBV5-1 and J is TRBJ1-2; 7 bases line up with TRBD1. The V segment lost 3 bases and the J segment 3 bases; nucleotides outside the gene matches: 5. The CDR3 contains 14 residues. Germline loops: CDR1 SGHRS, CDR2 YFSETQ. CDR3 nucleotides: TGCGCCAGCAGCTATTCGGGACAGTACTATGGCTACACCTTC. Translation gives CASSYSGQYYGYTF.

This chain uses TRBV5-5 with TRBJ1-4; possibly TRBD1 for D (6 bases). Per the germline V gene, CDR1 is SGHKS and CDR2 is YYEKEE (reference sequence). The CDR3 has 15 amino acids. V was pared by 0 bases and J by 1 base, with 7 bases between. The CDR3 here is CASSLEGGTNEKLFF. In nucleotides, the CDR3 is TGTGCCAGCAGCTTGGAAGGGGGAACTAATGAAAAACTGTTTTTT.

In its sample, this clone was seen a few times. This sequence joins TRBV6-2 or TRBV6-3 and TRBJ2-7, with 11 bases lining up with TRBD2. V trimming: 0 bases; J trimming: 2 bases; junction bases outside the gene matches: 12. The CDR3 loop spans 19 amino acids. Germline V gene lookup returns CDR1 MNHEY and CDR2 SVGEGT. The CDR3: CASSYSTGTSGSNPYEQYF. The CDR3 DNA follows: TGTGCCAGCAGTTACTCAACCGGGACTAGCGGATCAAATCCCTACGAGCAGTACTTC.

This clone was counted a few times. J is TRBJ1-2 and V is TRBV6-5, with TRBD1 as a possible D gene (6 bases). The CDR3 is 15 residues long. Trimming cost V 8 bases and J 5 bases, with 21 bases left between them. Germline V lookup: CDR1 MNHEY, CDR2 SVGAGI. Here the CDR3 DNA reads TGTGCCAGCGGGGACATGGGGGCCCAGCATTATGGCTACACCTTC. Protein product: CASGDMGAQHYGYTF.

CDR3 amino acids: CASTLQGGPLHF. DNA for the CDR3: TGTGCCAGCACCCTACAGGGGGGACCCCTCCACTTT. V gene TRBV2 combines with J gene TRBJ1-6; TRBD1 aligns across 8 bases. In germline, CDR1 is SNHLY, CDR2 FYNNEI. Trimming removed 7 bases from V and 12 bases from J; junction bases left unmatched: 5. The length of the CDR3 is 12 residues.

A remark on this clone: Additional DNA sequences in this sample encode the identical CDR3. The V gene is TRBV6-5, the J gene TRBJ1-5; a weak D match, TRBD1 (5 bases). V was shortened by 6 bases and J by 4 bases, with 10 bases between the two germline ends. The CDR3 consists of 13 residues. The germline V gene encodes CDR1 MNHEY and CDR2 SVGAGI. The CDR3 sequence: CASSRDRNQPQHF. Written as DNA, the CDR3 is TGTGCCAGCAGCCGAGACAGAAATCAGCCCCAGCATTTT.

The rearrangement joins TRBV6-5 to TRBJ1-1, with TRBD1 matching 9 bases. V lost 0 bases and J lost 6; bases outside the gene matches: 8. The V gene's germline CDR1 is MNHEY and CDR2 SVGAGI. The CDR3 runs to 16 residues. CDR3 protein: CASSYSNQGQGPEAFF. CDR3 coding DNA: TGTGCCAGCAGTTACTCGAATCAGGGACAGGGACCTGAAGCTTTCTTT.

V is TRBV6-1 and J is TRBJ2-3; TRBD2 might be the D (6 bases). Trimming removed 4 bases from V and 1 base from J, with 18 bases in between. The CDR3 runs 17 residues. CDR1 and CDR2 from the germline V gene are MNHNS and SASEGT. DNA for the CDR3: TGTGCCAGCAGTGCCCTGCGGGGCAGGGTGGGCACAGATACGCAGTATTTT. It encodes CASSALRGRVGTDTQYF.

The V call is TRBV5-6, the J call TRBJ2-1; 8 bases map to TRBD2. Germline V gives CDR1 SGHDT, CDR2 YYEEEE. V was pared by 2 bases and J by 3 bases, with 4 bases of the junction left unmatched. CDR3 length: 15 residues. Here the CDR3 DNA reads TGTGCCAGCAGCTTTAGGCTAGCGGGCTACAATGAGCAGTTCTTC. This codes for CASSFRLAGYNEQFF.

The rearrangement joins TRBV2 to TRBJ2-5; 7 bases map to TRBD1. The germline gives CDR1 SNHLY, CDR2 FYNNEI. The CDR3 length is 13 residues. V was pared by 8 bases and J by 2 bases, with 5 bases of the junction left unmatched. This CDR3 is CASPDRDQETQYF. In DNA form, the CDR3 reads TGTGCCAGCCCCGACAGGGATCAAGAGACCCAGTACTTC. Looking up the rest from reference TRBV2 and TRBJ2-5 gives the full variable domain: EPEVTQTPSHQVTQMGQEVILRCVPISNHLYFYWYRQILGQKVEFLVSFYNNEISEKSEIFDDQFSVERPDGSNFTLKIRSTKLEDSAMYFCASPDRDQETQYFGPGTRLLVL.

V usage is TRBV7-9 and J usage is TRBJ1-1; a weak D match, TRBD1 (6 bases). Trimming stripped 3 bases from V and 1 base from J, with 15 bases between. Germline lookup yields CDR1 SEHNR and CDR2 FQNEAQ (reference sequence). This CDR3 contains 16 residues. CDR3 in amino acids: CASSFEGRGKNTEAFF. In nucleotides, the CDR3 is TGTGCCAGCAGCTTCGAAGGCAGGGGAAAGAACACTGAAGCTTTCTTT.

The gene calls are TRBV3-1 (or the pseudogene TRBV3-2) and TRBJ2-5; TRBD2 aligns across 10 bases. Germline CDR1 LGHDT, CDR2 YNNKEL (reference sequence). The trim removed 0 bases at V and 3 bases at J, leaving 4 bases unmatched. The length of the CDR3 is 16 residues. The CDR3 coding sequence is TGTGCCAGCAGCCAAGATTATAGCGGGGGGAAAGAGACCCAGTACTTC. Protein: CASSQDYSGGKETQYF.

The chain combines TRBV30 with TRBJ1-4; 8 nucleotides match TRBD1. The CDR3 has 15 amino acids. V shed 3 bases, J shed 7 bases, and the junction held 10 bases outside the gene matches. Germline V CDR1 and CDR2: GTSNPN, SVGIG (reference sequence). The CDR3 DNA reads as TGTGCCTGGAGCGGACCCGGGACAGGAGGTGAAAAACTGTTTTTT. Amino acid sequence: CAWSGPGTGGEKLFF.

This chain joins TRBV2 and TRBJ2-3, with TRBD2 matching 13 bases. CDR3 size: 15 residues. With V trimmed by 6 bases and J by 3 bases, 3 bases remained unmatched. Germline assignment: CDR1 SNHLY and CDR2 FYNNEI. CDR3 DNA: TGTGCCAGCAGGAGGACTAGCGGGAGTACAGATACGCAGTATTTT. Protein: CASRRTSGSTDTQYF.

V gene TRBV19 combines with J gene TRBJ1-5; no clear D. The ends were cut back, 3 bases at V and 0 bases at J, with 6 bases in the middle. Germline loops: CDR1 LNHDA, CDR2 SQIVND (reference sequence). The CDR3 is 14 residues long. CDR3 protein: CASSMRHSNQPQHF. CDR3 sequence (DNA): TGTGCCAGTAGTATGAGACATAGCAATCAGCCCCAGCATTTT.

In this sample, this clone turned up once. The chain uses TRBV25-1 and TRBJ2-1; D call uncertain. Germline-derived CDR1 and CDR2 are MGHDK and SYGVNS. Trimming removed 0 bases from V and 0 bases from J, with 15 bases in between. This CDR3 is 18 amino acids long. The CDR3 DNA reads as TGTGCCAGCAGTGAATACCGTATCGGCGGTTCCTCCTACAATGAGCAGTTCTTC. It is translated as CASSEYRIGGSSYNEQFF.

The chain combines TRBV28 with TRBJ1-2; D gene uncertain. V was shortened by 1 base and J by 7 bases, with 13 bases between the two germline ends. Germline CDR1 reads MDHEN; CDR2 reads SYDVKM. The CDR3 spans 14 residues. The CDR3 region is CASSLSPLRSGYTF. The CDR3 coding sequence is TGTGCCAGCAGTTTATCCCCCCTGAGGAGTGGCTACACCTTC.

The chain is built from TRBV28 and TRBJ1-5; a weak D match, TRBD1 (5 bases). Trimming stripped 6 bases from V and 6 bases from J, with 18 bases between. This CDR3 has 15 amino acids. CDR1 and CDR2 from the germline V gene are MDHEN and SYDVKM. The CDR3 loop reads CASSPGTRRGQPQHF. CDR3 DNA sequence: TGTGCCAGCAGCCCCGGGACCCGGAGGGGTCAGCCCCAGCATTTT.

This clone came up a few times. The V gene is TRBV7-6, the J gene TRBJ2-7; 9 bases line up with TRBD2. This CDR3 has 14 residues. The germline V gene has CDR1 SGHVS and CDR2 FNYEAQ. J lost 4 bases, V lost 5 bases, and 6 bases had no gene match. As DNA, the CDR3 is TGTGCCAGCAGCCCTAGCGGGGACGGATACGAGCAGTACTTC. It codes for CASSPSGDGYEQYF.

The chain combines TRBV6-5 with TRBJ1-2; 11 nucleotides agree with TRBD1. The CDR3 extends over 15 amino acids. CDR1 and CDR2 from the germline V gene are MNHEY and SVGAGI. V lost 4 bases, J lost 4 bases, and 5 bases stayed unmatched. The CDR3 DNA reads TGTGCCAGCAGTTTCCGGACAGGGGGCAGCTATGGCTACACCTTC. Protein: CASSFRTGGSYGYTF.

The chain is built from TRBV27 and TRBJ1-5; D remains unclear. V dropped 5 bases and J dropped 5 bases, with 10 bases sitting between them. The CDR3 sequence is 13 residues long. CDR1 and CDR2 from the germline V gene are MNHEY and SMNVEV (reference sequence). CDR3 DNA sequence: TGTGCCAGCAGTCCAATGCGGGATCAGCCCCAGCATTTT. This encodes CASSPMRDQPQHF.

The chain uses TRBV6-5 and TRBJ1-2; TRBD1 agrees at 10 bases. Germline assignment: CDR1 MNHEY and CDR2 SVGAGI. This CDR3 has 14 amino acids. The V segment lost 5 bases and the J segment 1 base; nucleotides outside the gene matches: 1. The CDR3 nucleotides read TGTGCCAGCAGTAGGGACAGGGGTAACTATGGCTACACCTTC. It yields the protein CASSRDRGNYGYTF.

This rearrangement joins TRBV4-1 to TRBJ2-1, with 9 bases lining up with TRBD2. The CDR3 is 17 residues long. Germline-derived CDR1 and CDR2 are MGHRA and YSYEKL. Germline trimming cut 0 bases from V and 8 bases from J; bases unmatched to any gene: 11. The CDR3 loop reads CASSQDLALAGTDEQFF. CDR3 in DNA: TGCGCCAGCAGCCAAGATTTGGCCCTAGCGGGGACCGATGAGCAGTTCTTC.

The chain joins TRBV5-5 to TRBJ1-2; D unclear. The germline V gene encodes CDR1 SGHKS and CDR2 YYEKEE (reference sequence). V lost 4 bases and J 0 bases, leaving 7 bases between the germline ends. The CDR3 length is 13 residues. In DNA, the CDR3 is TGTGCCAGCAGCCCCTTAGCTAACTATGGCTACACCTTC. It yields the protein CASSPLANYGYTF.

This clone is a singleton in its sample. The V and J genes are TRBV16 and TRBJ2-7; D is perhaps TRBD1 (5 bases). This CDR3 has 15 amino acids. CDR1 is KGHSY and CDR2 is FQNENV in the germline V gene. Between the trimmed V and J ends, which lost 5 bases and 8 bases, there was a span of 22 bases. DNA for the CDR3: TGTGCCAGCAGCTCCCAGGGCTCCGCCTCTACCAAGCAGTACTTC. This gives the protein CASSSQGSASTKQYF.

For the CDR3, the DNA is TGTGCCAGTAGTAGCTCGGACAGGCAAGAGACCCAGTACTTC. It is translated as CASSSSDRQETQYF. The chain has TRBV19 and TRBJ2-5; 7 bases agree with TRBD1. The V gene's germline CDR1 is LNHDA and CDR2 SQIVND (reference sequence). CDR3 size: 14 residues. Trimming took 4 bases from V and 2 from J; bases not matched to a gene: 4.

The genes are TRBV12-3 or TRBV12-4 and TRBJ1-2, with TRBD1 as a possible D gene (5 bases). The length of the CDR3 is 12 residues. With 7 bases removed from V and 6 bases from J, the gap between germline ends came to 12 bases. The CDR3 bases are TGTGCCAGCACCGGGGGATACCATGGCTACACCTTC. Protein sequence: CASTGGYHGYTF.